These 19 T cell receptor beta chains were all obtained from the same sample, sequenced in a study of T cell changes during pregnancy in multiple sclerosis. Data came from immunoSEQ multiplex PCR; TCRdb stores just in-frame clones and leaves some out. The sample lists 65,000 to 95,000 clones; around 89% were seen once. The material was peripheral blood, obtained before pregnancy. Source of these receptors: a female donor with multiple sclerosis, enrolled in a pregnancy study.

This rearrangement joins TRBV6-6 to TRBJ2-2, with D possibly matching TRBD1 (6 bases). The V end was cut by 7 bases, the J end by 4 bases, with 16 bases between. Germline assignment: CDR1 MNHNY and CDR2 SVGAGI (reference sequence). CDR3 length: 15 residues. The CDR3 is CASTSQGRGTGELFF. CDR3 DNA sequence: TGTGCCAGCACTTCACAGGGCCGGGGCACCGGGGAGCTGTTTTTT.

This clone was seen a few times. The chain joins TRBV7-2 to TRBJ1-3, with D unresolved. The V end lost 1 base, the J end lost 1 base, and 8 bases lay between the germline ends. Germline V CDR1 and CDR2: SGHTA, FQGNSA. This CDR3 has 15 amino acids. The CDR3 DNA is TGTGCCAGCAGCTTAGGTCCGGGGTCTGGAAACACCATATATTTT. Its protein is CASSLGPGSGNTIYF.

This clone was counted a single time. This chain uses TRBV15 with TRBJ2-5, with D possibly being TRBD2 (6 bases). The CDR3 length is 16 residues. Germline V gene lookup returns CDR1 LNHNV and CDR2 YYDKDF (reference sequence). Trimming removed 0 bases at V and 1 base at J, with 12 bases between. The CDR3, as DNA: TGTGCCACCAGCAGAGATTTGAACGGGGGCCAAGAGACCCAGTACTTC. It translates to CATSRDLNGGQETQYF.

V and J are TRBV2 and TRBJ2-7, with 8 bases matching TRBD2. With V trimmed by 7 bases and J by 3 bases, 5 bases remained unmatched. This CDR3 has 13 residues. Germline values: CDR1 SNHLY, CDR2 FYNNEI. The chain's CDR3 is CASNTGLDYEQYF. The CDR3 nucleotides are TGTGCCAGCAATACGGGACTAGACTACGAGCAGTACTTC.

The chain links TRBV30 to TRBJ1-4; D is perhaps TRBD1 (6 bases). The germline CDR1 and CDR2 sequences are GTSNPN and SVGIG (reference sequence). The length of the CDR3 is 13 residues. The CDR3 DNA sequence: TGTGCTTTAACCGGGGGGCCGGGTGAAAAACTGTTTTTT. This gives the protein CALTGGPGEKLFF.

V gene TRBV10-1 combines with J gene TRBJ2-7; D is perhaps TRBD2 (5 bases). The ends were cut back, 2 bases at V and 3 bases at J, with 26 bases in the middle. This CDR3 region has 19 residues. CDR1 and CDR2 from the germline V gene are WNHNN and SYGVQD (reference sequence). CDR3 sequence: CASSEENRGRLKPNYEQYF. CDR3 in DNA: TGCGCCAGCAGTGAGGAGAATCGGGGTAGACTAAAACCCAACTACGAGCAGTACTTC.

This clone was detected a few times. The junction does not match germline at one end; this may be a read error. The J gene is TRBJ1-5, the V gene TRBV2; D remains unclear. This CDR3 spans 16 amino acids. The germline CDR1 and CDR2 sequences are SNHLY and FYNNEI. CDR3 in DNA: TGTGCCAGCAGGGAAGACGGTGACGGGAGCAATCAGCCCCAGCATTTT. Its protein is CASREDGDGSNQPQHF.

This clone was observed once. The V gene is TRBV9, the J gene TRBJ2-4; perhaps TRBD2 as D (7 bases). CDR1 and CDR2 from the germline V gene are SGDLS and YYNGEE. Trimming took off 0 bases at V and 8 bases at J, with 15 bases between the two ends. This CDR3 has 15 residues. The CDR3 protein is CASSVAGGPRDIQYF. The CDR3 nucleotides are TGTGCCAGCAGCGTAGCGGGGGGCCCCAGGGACATTCAGTACTTC.

In this sample, this clone turned up a few times. V gene TRBV7-9 combines with J gene TRBJ1-1, with 10 bases matching TRBD1. After removal of 4 bases from V and 8 bases from J, the junction contained 10 bases not matched to a gene. This CDR3 is 15 amino acids long. CDR1 and CDR2 from the germline V gene are SEHNR and FQNEAQ (reference sequence). The CDR3 here is CASSWGDRGFGEAFF. The CDR3 bases are TGTGCCAGCAGCTGGGGGGACAGGGGATTTGGGGAAGCTTTCTTT.

Comments on this clone: Mismatch with germline at one junction end may stem from a read error. V usage is TRBV6-1 and J usage is TRBJ2-1; 8 bases are shared with TRBD1. There are 13 residues in the CDR3. CDR1 is MNHNS, CDR2 SASEGT, per germline. The chain's CDR3 is CASSEVPGQVTVF. DNA of the CDR3: TGTGCCAGCAGTGAAGTCCCGGGACAGGTGACGGTCTTC.

The chain combines TRBV19 with TRBJ2-2; 8 positions agree with TRBD1. J gave up 0 bases and V 5 bases, and 2 bases lay outside the gene matches. The length of the CDR3 is 15 residues. Looked up from germline, CDR1 is LNHDA and CDR2 is SQIVND (reference sequence). CDR3 amino acids: CASSSGQANTGELFF. The CDR3 region has the DNA TGTGCCAGTAGTTCGGGACAGGCGAACACCGGGGAGCTGTTTTTT.

V usage is TRBV7-2 and J usage is TRBJ1-3; no clear D gene. CDR1 and CDR2 from the germline V gene are SGHTA and FQGNSA. The length of the CDR3 is 13 residues. The V gene lost 1 base and the J gene lost 4 bases, with 5 bases spanning the gap. CDR3 protein: CASSLVLGNTIYF. The CDR3 nucleotides are TGTGCCAGCAGCTTAGTTTTAGGAAACACCATATATTTT.

The rearrangement uses TRBV6-6 and TRBJ1-1, with D perhaps matching TRBD1 (5 bases). V shed 5 bases and J shed 4 bases, with 11 bases lying between them. Germline V gene data show CDR1 as MNHNY and CDR2 as SVGAGI (reference sequence). The CDR3 length is 13 residues. CDR3: CASSRQPLTEAFF. CDR3 coding DNA: TGTGCCAGCAGTCGACAGCCACTCACTGAAGCTTTCTTT.

J is TRBJ2-1 and V is TRBV20-1, with a possible D match to TRBD2 (6 bases). Germline V gives CDR1 DFQATT, CDR2 SNEGSKA (reference sequence). The V gene lost 5 bases and the J gene lost 9 bases, with 11 bases spanning the gap. The CDR3 is 11 residues long. The CDR3, as DNA: TGCAGTGCTCTGGGAGGAGCTGAGCAGTTCTTC. Translating it yields CSALGGAEQFF.

The table lists this clone with a few counts. The genes are TRBV4-1 and TRBJ1-2; unclear D gene. V lost 4 bases to trimming and J lost 8 bases, with 8 bases between them. The germline CDR1 and CDR2 sequences are MGHRA and YSYEKL. The CDR3 is 11 amino acids. CDR3 sequence reads: CASSRRGGYTF. CDR3 sequence (DNA): TGCGCCAGCAGCCGGCGCGGCGGCTACACCTTC.

This rearrangement joins TRBV6-1 to TRBJ2-2; 7 nucleotides line up with TRBD2. The CDR3 extends over 17 amino acids. Germline V gene sequence: CDR1 MNHNS, CDR2 SASEGT. The trim removed 1 base at V and 0 bases at J, leaving 5 bases unmatched. The CDR3 nucleotides read TGTGCCAGCAGTGAAGGGCCGGGGGGTTCGAACACCGGGGAGCTGTTTTTT. Amino acid sequence: CASSEGPGGSNTGELFF.

This chain joins TRBV18 and TRBJ2-6; D is uncertain. Trimming cost V 3 bases and J 4 bases, with 7 bases left between them. Germline V lookup: CDR1 KGHSH, CDR2 LQKENI. The CDR3 runs to 14 residues. The CDR3 sequence is CASSPSQGANVLTF. For the CDR3, the DNA is TGTGCCAGCTCACCCTCTCAGGGGGCCAACGTCCTGACTTTC. The variable domain in full, with the rest retrieved from reference TRBV18 and TRBJ2-6, is NAGVMQNPRHLVRRRGQEARLRCSPMKGHSHVYWYRQLPEEGLKFMVYLQKENIIDESGMPKERFSAEFPKEGPSILRIQQVVRGDSAAYFCASSPSQGANVLTFGAGSRLTVL.

The chain couples TRBV11-2 to TRBJ1-1; TRBD1 matches 8 bases. The trim removed 5 bases at V and 4 bases at J, leaving 3 bases unmatched. Per the germline V gene, CDR1 is SGHAT and CDR2 is FQNNGV. There are 13 residues in the CDR3. CDR3 DNA: TGTGCCAGCAGCCCAACAGGGGGCACTGAAGCTTTCTTT. This gives the protein CASSPTGGTEAFF.

The chain links TRBV6-5 to TRBJ1-1; weak D call: TRBD1 (5 bases). Trimming removed 4 bases from V and 7 bases from J, with 16 bases in between. Germline CDR1 and CDR2: MNHEY and SVGAGI. The CDR3 is made up of 14 amino acids. CDR3: CASSFLRGGYEAFF. As DNA, the CDR3 is TGTGCCAGCAGTTTTCTCCGGGGGGGGTATGAAGCTTTCTTT.